These 25 T cell receptor beta chains came from one sample sequenced in a study of shared clonotypes between healthy human individuals. Profiled with immunoSEQ multiplex PCR; TCRdb holds only in-frame clones, not every one. The data contain more than 2 million clones, 85% to 95% of them seen just once; the ten biggest clones take up 0.13%. The source material was naive CD4+ T cells sorted from blood. Subset of the sample: CD45RA+ positively selected. Receptors originate from a young man in good health.

This rearrangement joins TRBV6-4 to TRBJ2-2, with TRBD1 matching 7 bases. The V gene end was trimmed by 6 bases and the J gene end by 0 bases; junction bases not matched to a gene: 4. CDR3 size: 15 residues. The germline CDR1 and CDR2 sequences are MRHNA and SNTAGT. The CDR3 DNA reads TGTGCCAGCAGCCAGGGGGTTACGAACACCGGGGAGCTGTTTTTT. It codes for CASSQGVTNTGELFF.

In its sample, this clone was seen once. The V call is TRBV5-4, the J call TRBJ2-3, with 10 bases identical to TRBD2. The trim removed 7 bases at V and 1 base at J, leaving 6 bases unmatched. Germline V gives CDR1 SGHNT, CDR2 YYREEE (reference sequence). The CDR3 spans 15 residues. The CDR3 sequence: CASGAGGPGTDTQYF. DNA for the CDR3: TGTGCCAGCGGAGCGGGAGGGCCGGGCACAGATACGCAGTATTTT. Full variable domain (missing parts from reference TRBV5-4 and TRBJ2-3): ETGVTQSPTHLIKTRGQQVTLRCSSQSGHNTVSWYQQALGQGPQFIFQYYREEENGRGNFPPRFSGLQFPNYSSELNVNALELDDSALYLCASGAGGPGTDTQYFGPGTRLTVL.

Concerning this clone itself: Other DNA sequences of this sample code for an identical CDR3. The chain uses TRBV18 and TRBJ1-4; D possibly corresponds to TRBD1 (5 bases). Germline CDR1 is KGHSH and CDR2 is LQKENI. With 3 bases removed from V and 4 bases from J, the gap between germline ends came to 9 bases. CDR3 length: 14 residues. DNA of the CDR3: TGTGCCAGCTCACCCGGGGCCCTTAATGAAAAACTGTTTTTT. This translates into CASSPGALNEKLFF.

The rearrangement joins TRBV19 to TRBJ2-7; D is unresolved. The CDR3 extends over 14 amino acids. Germline loops: CDR1 LNHDA, CDR2 SQIVND (reference sequence). The ends were cut back, 3 bases at V and 1 base at J, with 10 bases in the middle. The CDR3 nucleotides read TGTGCCAGTAGTATTTTCCACCTTTCCTACGAGCAGTACTTC. Translated, it gives CASSIFHLSYEQYF.

The J gene is TRBJ1-2, the V gene TRBV5-4, with 9 bases fitting TRBD1. This CDR3 is 15 amino acids long. The germline CDR1 and CDR2 sequences are SGHNT and YYREEE (reference sequence). With 4 bases clipped from V and 4 bases from J, the junction kept 8 bases outside the gene matches. The CDR3 loop reads CASSPSGTGFYGYTF. The CDR3 region has the DNA TGTGCCAGCAGCCCGTCCGGGACAGGGTTCTATGGCTACACCTTC.

This clone appeared once. This sequence joins TRBV2 and TRBJ2-4, with 7 bases identical to TRBD1. This CDR3 is 18 amino acids long. The V and J ends lost 3 bases and 5 bases, in that order; junction bases with no gene match: 16. Germline CDR1 SNHLY, CDR2 FYNNEI. CDR3 in amino acids: CASSDGLIIRGTENIQYF. In nucleotides, the CDR3 is TGTGCCAGCAGTGACGGTTTGATAATACGTGGGACAGAAAACATTCAGTACTTC.

This clone was counted ten times or more. The chain combines TRBV19 with TRBJ2-7, with 7 bases that match TRBD2. J lost 0 bases, V lost 6 bases, and 2 bases had no gene match. The CDR3 sequence is 13 residues long. Germline values: CDR1 LNHDA, CDR2 SQIVND (reference sequence). CDR3 residues: CASRSGNSYEQYF. As DNA, the CDR3 is TGTGCCAGTAGGAGCGGGAACTCCTACGAGCAGTACTTC.

This chain connects TRBV6-1 to TRBJ2-2; a weak D match, TRBD1 (5 bases). CDR1 and CDR2 from the germline V gene are MNHNS and SASEGT. V lost 6 bases and J 2 bases, leaving 13 bases between the germline ends. CDR3 size: 15 residues. DNA for the CDR3: TGTGCCAGCAGAGTTACGCAGGGTAACACCGGGGAGCTGTTTTTT. Translated, it gives CASRVTQGNTGELFF.

This clone was counted once. This same CDR3 is encoded by further DNA sequences in the sample. The chain couples TRBV6-1 to TRBJ2-5; D possibly matches TRBD1 or TRBD2 (5 bases each). V shed 2 bases and J shed 5 bases, with 9 bases lying between them. CDR3 size: 13 residues. Germline V gene data show CDR1 as MNHNS and CDR2 as SASEGT. The DNA of the CDR3 is TGTGCCAGCAGTGAACGGGGCGTGGAGACCCAGTACTTC. It codes for CASSERGVETQYF.

This clone was recorded only once. This sequence joins TRBV2 and TRBJ2-3; D is unclear. The CDR3 has 12 residues. Germline values: CDR1 SNHLY, CDR2 FYNNEI. V shed 9 bases and J shed 4 bases, with 11 bases lying between them. CDR3 DNA: TGTGCCAGTGGCAGGCTTCCAGATACGCAGTATTTT. Translation gives CASGRLPDTQYF.

This clone appeared a single time. The genes are TRBV6-6 and TRBJ2-1; D is unresolved. CDR3 length: 13 amino acids. Trimming shortened V by 0 bases and J by 5 bases, and 5 bases separated the two germline ends. Germline V gene sequence: CDR1 MNHNY, CDR2 SVGAGI (reference sequence). CDR3 loop: CASSYSPDNEQFF. The CDR3 bases are TGTGCCAGCAGTTACTCTCCGGACAATGAGCAGTTCTTC.

The V call is TRBV19, the J call TRBJ1-1; D remains unclear. This CDR3 comprises 12 residues. Looked up from germline, CDR1 is LNHDA and CDR2 is SQIVND (reference sequence). With 4 bases removed from V and 4 bases from J, the gap between germline ends came to 7 bases. The CDR3 DNA reads TGTGCCAGTAGTAGAAAAGGCACTGAAGCTTTCTTT. This sequence encodes CASSRKGTEAFF.

J is TRBJ1-3 and V is TRBV15, with a tentative D call TRBD1 (5 bases). Germline CDR1 and CDR2: LNHNV and YYDKDF (reference sequence). V lost 0 bases and J lost 0, with 9 bases in between. The CDR3 is 16 residues long. The CDR3 reads CATSRESGGSGNTIYF. The CDR3 nucleotides read TGTGCCACCAGCAGAGAAAGCGGGGGCTCTGGAAACACCATATATTTT.

This chain connects TRBV7-2 to TRBJ2-3, with TRBD2 identical over 10 bases. In germline, CDR1 is SGHTA, CDR2 FQGNSA. With V trimmed by 2 bases and J by 2 bases, 1 base remained unmatched. This CDR3 has 15 residues. CDR3 in DNA: TGTGCCAGCAGCTTAAGCGGGAGGGCCACAGATACGCAGTATTTT. It translates to CASSLSGRATDTQYF. Supplemented by reference TRBV7-2 and TRBJ2-3, the full variable domain reads GAGVSQSPSNKVTEKGKDVELRCDPISGHTALYWYRQSLGQGLEFLIYFQGNSAPDKSGLPSDRFSAERTGGSVSTLTIQRTQQEDSAVYLCASSLSGRATDTQYFGPGTRLTVL.

The chain is built from TRBV9 and TRBJ2-7; D perhaps matches TRBD2 (5 bases). CDR1 is SGDLS and CDR2 is YYNGEE in the germline V gene. V gave up 1 base and J gave up 6 bases, with 20 bases separating them. The CDR3 totals 16 residues. The CDR3 sequence is CASSVLSRTPQSEQYF. The CDR3 DNA is TGTGCCAGCAGCGTATTATCCAGGACTCCACAAAGCGAGCAGTACTTC.

The V gene is TRBV19, the J gene TRBJ2-2, with 9 bases lining up with TRBD1. The CDR3 extends over 15 amino acids. Per germline, CDR1 LNHDA and CDR2 SQIVND (reference sequence). With 6 bases clipped from V and 1 base from J, the junction kept 3 bases outside the gene matches. CDR3 in amino acids: CASRQGQGNTGELFF. The DNA of the CDR3 is TGTGCCAGTAGACAGGGACAGGGGAACACCGGGGAGCTGTTTTTT.

This clone occurred a few times. This rearrangement joins TRBV11-2 to TRBJ1-6; maybe TRBD1 (6 bases). Between the trimmed V and J ends, which lost 8 bases and 10 bases, there was a span of 15 bases. The CDR3 is made up of 13 amino acids. Germline CDR1 SGHAT, CDR2 FQNNGV. Written as DNA, the CDR3 is TGTGCCAGCCGGGGCAGGGGATACTCACCCCTCCACTTT. It yields the protein CASRGRGYSPLHF.

The table lists this clone with a count of one. The V call is TRBV6-1, the J call TRBJ1-4; the D gene is possibly TRBD1 (5 bases). V lost 3 bases to trimming and J lost 7 bases, with 12 bases between them. CDR3 length equals 14 residues. Germline CDR1 MNHNS, CDR2 SASEGT. Written as DNA, the CDR3 is TGTGCCAGCAGTGATATCCTTGGGGGTGAAAAACTGTTTTTT. Its translation: CASSDILGGEKLFF.

Details on this clone: Different DNA sequences within this sample yield the same CDR3. The chain is built from TRBV10-3 and TRBJ2-7; TRBD1 aligns across 7 bases. J lost 0 bases, V lost 4 bases, and 3 bases had no gene match. Germline assignment: CDR1 ENHRY and CDR2 SYGVKD. The length of the CDR3 is 14 residues. CDR3 residues: CAISGQGDSYEQYF. The CDR3 region has the DNA TGTGCCATCAGTGGCCAGGGGGACTCCTACGAGCAGTACTTC.

The genes are TRBV11-3 and TRBJ2-3, with D perhaps being TRBD1 or TRBD2 (5 bases each). Germline V CDR1 and CDR2: SGHNT, YENEEA. The CDR3 extends over 15 amino acids. The germline V and J ends were trimmed by 1 base and 0 bases, with 8 bases remaining between them. CDR3 amino acids: CASSLGGSSTDTQYF. DNA for the CDR3: TGTGCCAGCAGCTTAGGGGGGTCTAGCACAGATACGCAGTATTTT.

This chain joins TRBV27 and TRBJ2-5; D ambiguous. Trimming pared 2 bases from V and 2 bases from J, leaving 12 bases between. The V gene's germline CDR1 is MNHEY and CDR2 SMNVEV (reference sequence). The CDR3 is 15 residues long. The CDR3 spells CASSLRPHIQETQYF. For the CDR3, the DNA is TGTGCCAGCAGTTTACGCCCCCACATACAAGAGACCCAGTACTTC.

The rearrangement links TRBV6-1 to TRBJ1-5; D call uncertain. V dropped 3 bases and J dropped 6 bases, with 15 bases sitting between them. CDR1 MNHNS and CDR2 SASEGT come from the germline V gene. The CDR3 runs to 15 residues. The CDR3 DNA reads TGTGCCAGCAGTGATCTCGGGAGTAAGGGTCAGCCCCAGCATTTT. Amino acids: CASSDLGSKGQPQHF.

The chain combines TRBV28 with TRBJ1-4; D is ambiguous. V was cut by 5 bases and J by 0 bases, with 13 bases left in between. Germline V gene sequence: CDR1 MDHEN, CDR2 SYDVKM. The CDR3 covers 16 residues. The CDR3 region has the DNA TGTGCCAGCAGTCCCCGTAGACGCGCAACTAATGAAAAACTGTTTTTT. This sequence encodes CASSPRRRATNEKLFF.

The V and J genes are TRBV10-3 and TRBJ2-5, with D possibly matching TRBD1 (5 bases). The V end was cut by 8 bases, the J end by 4 bases, with 14 bases between. The CDR3 has 13 residues. Germline lookup yields CDR1 ENHRY and CDR2 SYGVKD. CDR3 coding DNA: TGTGCCATCGCGGTCAGGGAAAGAGAGACCCAGTACTTC. As protein: CAIAVRERETQYF.

This clone was observed a few times. V is TRBV5-1 and J is TRBJ2-5, with 8 bases fitting TRBD1. The CDR3 length is 14 residues. J was trimmed by 3 bases and V by 6 bases; bases with no gene match: 7. CDR1 is SGHRS and CDR2 is YFSETQ in the germline V gene. CDR3 DNA: TGCGCCAGCACCTCCGGGACAGGAAAAGAGACCCAGTACTTC. Translating it yields CASTSGTGKETQYF.